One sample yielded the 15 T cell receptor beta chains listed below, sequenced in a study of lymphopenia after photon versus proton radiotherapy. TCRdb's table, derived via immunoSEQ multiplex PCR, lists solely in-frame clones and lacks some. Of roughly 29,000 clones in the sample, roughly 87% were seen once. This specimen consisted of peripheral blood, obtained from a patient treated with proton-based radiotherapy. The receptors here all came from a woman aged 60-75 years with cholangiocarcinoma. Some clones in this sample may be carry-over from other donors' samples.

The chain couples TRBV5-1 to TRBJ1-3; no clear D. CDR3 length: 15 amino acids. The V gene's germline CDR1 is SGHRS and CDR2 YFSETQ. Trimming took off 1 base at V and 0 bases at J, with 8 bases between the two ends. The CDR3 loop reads CASSLSISSGNTIYF. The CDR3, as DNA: TGCGCCAGCAGCTTGTCAATCTCCTCTGGAAACACCATATATTTT.

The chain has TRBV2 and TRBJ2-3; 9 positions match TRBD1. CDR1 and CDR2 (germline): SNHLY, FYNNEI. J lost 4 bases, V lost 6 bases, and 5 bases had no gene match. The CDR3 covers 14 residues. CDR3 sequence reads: CASSRTGEADTQYF. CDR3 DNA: TGTGCCAGCAGCCGGACAGGGGAGGCAGATACGCAGTATTTT.

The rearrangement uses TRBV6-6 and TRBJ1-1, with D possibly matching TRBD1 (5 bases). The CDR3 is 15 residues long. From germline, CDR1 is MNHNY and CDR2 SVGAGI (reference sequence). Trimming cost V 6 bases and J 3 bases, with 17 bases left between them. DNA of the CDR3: TGTGCCAGCAGCGGTCAGGGCGGGAGGTACACTGAAGCTTTCTTT. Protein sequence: CASSGQGGRYTEAFF.

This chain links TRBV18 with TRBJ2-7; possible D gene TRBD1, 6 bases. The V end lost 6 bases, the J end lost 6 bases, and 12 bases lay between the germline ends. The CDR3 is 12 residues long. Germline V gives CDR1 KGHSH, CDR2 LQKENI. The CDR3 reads CASSQQGFEQYF. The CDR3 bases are TGTGCCAGCTCCCAGCAGGGGTTCGAGCAGTACTTC.

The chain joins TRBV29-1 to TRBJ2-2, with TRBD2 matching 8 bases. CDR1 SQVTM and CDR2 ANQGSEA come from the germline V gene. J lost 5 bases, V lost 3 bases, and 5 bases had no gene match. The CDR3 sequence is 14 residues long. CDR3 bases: TGCAGCGTTGAGTACGGGAGGGGAACCGGGGAGCTGTTTTTT. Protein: CSVEYGRGTGELFF.

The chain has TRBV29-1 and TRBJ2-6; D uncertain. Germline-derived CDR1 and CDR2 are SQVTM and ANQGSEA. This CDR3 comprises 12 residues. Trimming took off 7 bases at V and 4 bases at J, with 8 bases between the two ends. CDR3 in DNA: TGCAGCGCCGCGTCGGGGGCCAACGTCCTGACTTTC. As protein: CSAASGANVLTF.

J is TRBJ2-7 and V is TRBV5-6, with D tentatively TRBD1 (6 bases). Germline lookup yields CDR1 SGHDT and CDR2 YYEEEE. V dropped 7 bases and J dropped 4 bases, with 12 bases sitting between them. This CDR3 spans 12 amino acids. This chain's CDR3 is CASAEQGYEQYF. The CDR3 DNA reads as TGTGCCAGCGCGGAGCAGGGGTACGAGCAGTACTTC. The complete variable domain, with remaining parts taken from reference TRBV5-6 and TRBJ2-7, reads DAGVTQSPTHLIKTRGQQVTLRCSPKSGHDTVSWYQQALGQGPQFIFQYYEEEERQRGNFPDRFSGHQFPNYSSELNVNALLLGDSALYLCASAEQGYEQYFGPGTRLTVT.

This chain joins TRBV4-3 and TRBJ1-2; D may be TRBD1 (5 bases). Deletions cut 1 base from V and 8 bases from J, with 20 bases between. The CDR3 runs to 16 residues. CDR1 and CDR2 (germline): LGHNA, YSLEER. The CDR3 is CASSQVRGYRVGGYTF. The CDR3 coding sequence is TGCGCCAGCAGCCAAGTCCGGGGGTATCGAGTCGGAGGCTACACCTTC.

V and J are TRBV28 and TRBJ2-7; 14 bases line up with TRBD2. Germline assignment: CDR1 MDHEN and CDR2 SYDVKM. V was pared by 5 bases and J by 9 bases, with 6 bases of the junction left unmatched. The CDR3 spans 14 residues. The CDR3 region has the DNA TGTGCCAGCAGTCCAGGACTAGCGGGGGGAGGGCAGTACTTC. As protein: CASSPGLAGGGQYF.

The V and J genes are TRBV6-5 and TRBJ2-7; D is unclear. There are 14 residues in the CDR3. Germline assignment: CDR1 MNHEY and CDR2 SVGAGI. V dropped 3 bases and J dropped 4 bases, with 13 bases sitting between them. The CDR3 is CASSYSVGPYEQYF. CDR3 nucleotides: TGTGCCAGCAGTTATTCGGTTGGGCCATACGAGCAGTACTTC.

CDR3 sequence reads: CASSLTPYSNQPQHF. CDR3 nucleotide sequence: TGTGCCAGCAGTTTGACACCCTATAGCAATCAGCCCCAGCATTTT. This chain connects TRBV27 to TRBJ1-5; D call uncertain. The CDR3 runs to 15 residues. The germline gives CDR1 MNHEY, CDR2 SMNVEV (reference sequence). V lost 3 bases, J lost 0 bases, and 9 bases lay in between.

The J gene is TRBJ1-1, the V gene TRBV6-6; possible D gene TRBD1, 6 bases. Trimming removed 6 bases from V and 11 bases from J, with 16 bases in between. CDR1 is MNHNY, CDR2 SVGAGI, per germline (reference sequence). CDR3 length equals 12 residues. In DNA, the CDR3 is TGTGCCAGCAGCACTACAGGGACCCGGGCTTTCTTT. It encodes CASSTTGTRAFF.

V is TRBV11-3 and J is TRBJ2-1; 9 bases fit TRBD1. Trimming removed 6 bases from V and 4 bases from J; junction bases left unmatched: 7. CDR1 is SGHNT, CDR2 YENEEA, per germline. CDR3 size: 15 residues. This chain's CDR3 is CASSTGTGTYNEQFF. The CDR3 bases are TGTGCCAGCAGTACCGGGACAGGGACTTACAATGAGCAGTTCTTC. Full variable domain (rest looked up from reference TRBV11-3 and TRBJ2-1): EAGVVQSPRYKIIEKKQPVAFWCNPISGHNTLYWYLQNLGQGPELLIRYENEEAVDDSQLPKDRFSAERLKGVDSTLKIQPAELGDSAVYLCASSTGTGTYNEQFFGPGTRLTVL.

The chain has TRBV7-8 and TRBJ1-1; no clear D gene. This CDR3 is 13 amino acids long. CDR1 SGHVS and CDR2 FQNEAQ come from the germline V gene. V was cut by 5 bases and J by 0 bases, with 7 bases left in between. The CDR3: CASSPFMNTEAFF. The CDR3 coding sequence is TGTGCCAGCAGCCCTTTCATGAACACTGAAGCTTTCTTT.

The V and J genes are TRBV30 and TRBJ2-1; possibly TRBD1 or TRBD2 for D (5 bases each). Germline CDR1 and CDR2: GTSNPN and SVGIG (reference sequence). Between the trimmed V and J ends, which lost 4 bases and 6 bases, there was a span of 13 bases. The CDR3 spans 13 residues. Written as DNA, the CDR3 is TGTGCCTGGATGGGACCGCCCCCCAATGAGCAGTTCTTC. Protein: CAWMGPPPNEQFF.